Following are 21 T cell receptor beta chains from one sample sequenced in a study of tumor-infiltrating lymphocytes in oesophageal squamous cell carcinoma. From the PCR reads, TCRdb called clonotypes with MiXCR, one entry per CDR3 protein. The sample contains under 8,500 distinct CDR3 sequences, 15% to 19% of which appear only once. Sequencing input: blood. These receptors were collected from a male donor with esophageal squamous cell carcinoma.

The sample holds many counts of this clonotype. V is TRBV19 and J is TRBJ1-4; weak D call: TRBD1 (6 bases). Trimming took 8 bases from V and 4 from J, leaving 11 bases between them. The CDR3 extends over 13 amino acids. Looked up from germline, CDR1 is LNHDA and CDR2 is SQIVND (reference sequence). Here the CDR3 reads CASGQTLNEKLFF. The CDR3 DNA reads as TGTGCCAGTGGACAGACCCTTAATGAAAAACTGTTTTTT.

In this sample, this clonotype is medium-sized. J is TRBJ2-5 and V is TRBV28; D may be TRBD2 (5 bases). The CDR3 extends over 14 amino acids. Trimming cost V 10 bases and J 1 base, with 16 bases left between them. Per the germline V gene, CDR1 is MDHEN and CDR2 is SYDVKM. This CDR3 reads CATSGSPLQETQYF. CDR3 in DNA: TGTGCCACCAGCGGTTCACCCCTCCAAGAGACCCAGTACTTC.

This clonotype has more than one count but fewer than ten. The chain combines TRBV5-1 with TRBJ1-4, with 9 bases identical to TRBD1. CDR1 SGHRS and CDR2 YFSETQ come from the germline V gene. V lost 2 bases, J lost 7 bases, and 6 bases stayed unmatched. The CDR3 loop spans 15 amino acids. This chain's CDR3 is CASSLDTGGFEKLFF. CDR3 nucleotides: TGCGCCAGCAGCTTAGATACAGGGGGCTTTGAAAAACTGTTTTTT.

This clonotype was detected many times. The CDR3 does not end in the conserved phenylalanine or tryptophan, so this is likely a read error. Because the CDR3's place on the DNA is in doubt, the DNA is left out and the CDR3 is given as listed by TCRdb. This rearrangement joins TRBV7-6 to TRBJ2-7; the DNA was not compared with TRBD1, the D call given in the table. The CDR3 is 15 residues long, ends included. Germline-derived CDR1 and CDR2 are SGHVS and FNYEAQ. CDR3 sequence: CASSLGLARGYTFGS.

This clonotype was observed many times. The rearrangement uses TRBV6-1 and TRBJ2-7; the match to TRBD1 covers 7 bases. Germline CDR1 is MNHNS and CDR2 is SASEGT. CDR3 length equals 15 residues. Losses at the gene ends were 5 bases for V and 4 bases for J; bases not matched to a gene: 11. The CDR3 coding sequence is TGTGCCAGCAGTTCCGCACAGGGGTGGGTTTACGAGCAGTACTTC. This translates into CASSSAQGWVYEQYF.

This clonotype is labeled as medium-sized. The chain employs TRBV7-3 and TRBJ2-2; maybe TRBD2 (6 bases). The CDR3 length is 15 residues. Germline CDR1 and CDR2: SGHTA and FQGTGA. V lost 5 bases to trimming and J lost 5 bases, with 15 bases between them. The CDR3 bases are TGTGCCAGCAGCCGCGCGGGGAGAGGAACCGGGGAGCTGTTTTTT. It encodes CASSRAGRGTGELFF.

The table lists this clonotype with many counts. This chain links TRBV13 with TRBJ2-5, with D perhaps matching TRBD1 or TRBD2 (5 bases each). The CDR3 has 14 residues. The V gene's germline CDR1 is PRHDT and CDR2 FYEKMQ (reference sequence). Trimming left V 3 bases short and J 5 bases short, with 13 bases between. The CDR3, as DNA: TGTGCCAGCAGCTTGGGGGAGAAAGGGGAGACCCAGTACTTC. It encodes CASSLGEKGETQYF.

This clonotype appeared many times. This chain joins TRBV27 and TRBJ2-1; 11 bases match TRBD1. The junction had 4 bases not matched to a gene; V was cut back by 0 bases and J by 6 bases. In germline, CDR1 is MNHEY, CDR2 SMNVEV (reference sequence). This CDR3 comprises 16 residues. CDR3 loop: CASSLSGTGGSNEQFF. The CDR3 coding sequence is TGTGCCAGCAGTTTATCGGGGACAGGGGGGTCCAATGAGCAGTTCTTC.

This clonotype appeared many times. V usage is TRBV27 and J usage is TRBJ1-6; TRBD1 might be the D (5 bases). Trimming pared 3 bases from V and 7 bases from J, leaving 10 bases between. This CDR3 has 14 amino acids. CDR1 is MNHEY and CDR2 is SMNVEV in the germline V gene (reference sequence). CDR3 nucleotides: TGTGCCAGCAGTTTTTTAGGGGCCAATTCACCCCTCCACTTT. It is translated as CASSFLGANSPLHF.

This clonotype rates as large. V and J are TRBV7-8 and TRBJ2-5; 10 positions agree with TRBD2. The CDR3 contains 15 residues. V dropped 1 base and J dropped 10; count of bases not matched to a gene: 9. Germline CDR1 and CDR2: SGHVS and FQNEAQ. CDR3 protein: CASSLVGTSVLDQYF. DNA for the CDR3: TGTGCCAGCAGCTTAGTCGGGACTAGCGTGTTGGACCAGTACTTC.

The chain employs TRBV5-4 and TRBJ2-4, with a weak D call TRBD1 (5 bases). The CDR3 extends over 14 amino acids. V lost 4 bases, J lost 13 bases, and 21 bases lay in between. From germline, CDR1 is SGHNT and CDR2 YYREEE (reference sequence). CDR3 sequence: CASSDPDNYNEQYF. CDR3 in DNA: TGTGCCAGCAGCGACCCGGACAACTACAATGAGCAGTACTTC.

This clonotype was picked up many times. This chain connects TRBV11-2 to TRBJ2-2, with 8 bases matching TRBD2. The CDR3 loop spans 15 amino acids. Looked up from germline, CDR1 is SGHAT and CDR2 is FQNNGV. Trimming removed 4 bases from V and 5 bases from J; junction bases left unmatched: 6. The CDR3 nucleotides are TGTGCCAGCAGCTCGGGACTAGTTCGTACCGGGGAGCTGTTTTTT. It specifies CASSSGLVRTGELFF.

The rearrangement uses TRBV7-9 and TRBJ2-1; 11 positions agree with TRBD1. The V segment lost 5 bases and the J segment 1 base; nucleotides outside the gene matches: 4. Germline V CDR1 and CDR2: SEHNR, FQNEAQ (reference sequence). The CDR3 has 16 amino acids. The CDR3 spells CASSMGTGGSYNEQFF. The DNA of the CDR3 is TGTGCCAGCAGCATGGGGACAGGGGGGTCCTACAATGAGCAGTTCTTC.

This clonotype was picked up many times. A much more abundant neighbour one base away suggests this may be a read error. The chain uses TRBV11-2 and TRBJ2-7, with 8 bases that match TRBD2. CDR1 SGHAT and CDR2 FQNNGV come from the germline V gene. After removal of 5 bases from V and 7 bases from J, the junction contained 13 bases not matched to a gene. The CDR3 is 15 residues long. As DNA, the CDR3 is TGTGCCAGCAGCCGTAGCGCGGGGGGTGGGCGTGAGCAGTACTTC. As protein: CASSRSAGGGREQYF.

This clonotype was picked up a small number of times. The V gene is TRBV5-6, the J gene TRBJ1-3; D is unresolved. The CDR3 totals 15 residues. With 4 bases removed from V and 2 bases from J, the gap between germline ends came to 13 bases. Germline CDR1 SGHDT, CDR2 YYEEEE. The CDR3 DNA reads as TGTGCCAGCAGCCCCACCGGGGTCCCTGGAAACACCATATATTTT. This translates into CASSPTGVPGNTIYF.

The table lists this clonotype with many counts. Because it lacks the conserved phenylalanine or tryptophan at the end, this CDR3 is likely a read error. It is unclear where the CDR3 begins or ends on the DNA, so no DNA is shown, and the CDR3 is as TCRdb lists it. The chain couples TRBV6-1 to TRBJ2-6; the table's D gene call, TRBD1, was not cross checked with the DNA. Per germline, CDR1 MNHNS and CDR2 SASEGT. Including both end residues, the CDR3 is 8 amino acids long. This CDR3 is CASSEAPG.

On this clonotype itself: Being one base from a much bigger clone, this may be a read error. The chain is built from TRBV11-3 and TRBJ2-1; D may be TRBD2 (6 bases). V was clipped by 1 base and J by 10 bases, with 23 bases between them. Germline V gene data show CDR1 as SGHNT and CDR2 as YENEEA. This CDR3 is 17 amino acids long. The CDR3 sequence: CASSLGGSGGTPYEQFF. DNA for the CDR3: TGTGCCAGCAGCTTAGGAGGTAGTGGGGGGACCCCCTACGAGCAGTTCTTC.

This clonotype was picked up many times. The gene calls are TRBV6-1 and TRBJ2-7; the match to TRBD1 covers 8 bases. The ends lost 2 bases at V and 4 bases at J; junction bases unmatched: 10. Germline values: CDR1 MNHNS, CDR2 SASEGT. The CDR3 consists of 16 residues. The CDR3: CASSEYRRGPSYEQYF. For the CDR3, the DNA is TGTGCCAGCAGTGAATATCGCAGGGGGCCTTCGTACGAGCAGTACTTC.

This clonotype was detected ten times or more. The rearrangement links TRBV19 to TRBJ2-5, with 9 bases matching TRBD1. The CDR3 runs to 14 residues. Looked up from germline, CDR1 is LNHDA and CDR2 is SQIVND (reference sequence). The V and J ends lost 4 bases and 5 bases, in that order; junction bases with no gene match: 5. The CDR3 DNA reads TGTGCCAGTAGTAAACAGGGGGCTGGGGAGACCCAGTACTTC. Translated, it gives CASSKQGAGETQYF.

The chain recombines TRBV9 with TRBJ1-6, with 7 bases that match TRBD1. V was pared by 3 bases and J by 10 bases, with 7 bases of the junction left unmatched. Germline V gives CDR1 SGDLS, CDR2 YYNGEE. This CDR3 contains 14 residues. CDR3 DNA: TGTGCCAGCAGCGGCCGACAGGGAGGATCACCCCTCCACTTT. Encoded protein: CASSGRQGGSPLHF.

Notes on this clonotype: At one end, the junction sequence differs from germline, possibly due to a read error. The chain links TRBV11-1 to TRBJ2-1; 8 nucleotides match TRBD2. CDR3 length: 12 amino acids. CDR1 and CDR2 from the germline V gene are SGHAT and FQDESV (reference sequence). CDR3 loop: CGSSWTSNEQVF. The CDR3 bases are TGTGGCAGCAGCTGGACTAGCAATGAGCAGGTCTTC.